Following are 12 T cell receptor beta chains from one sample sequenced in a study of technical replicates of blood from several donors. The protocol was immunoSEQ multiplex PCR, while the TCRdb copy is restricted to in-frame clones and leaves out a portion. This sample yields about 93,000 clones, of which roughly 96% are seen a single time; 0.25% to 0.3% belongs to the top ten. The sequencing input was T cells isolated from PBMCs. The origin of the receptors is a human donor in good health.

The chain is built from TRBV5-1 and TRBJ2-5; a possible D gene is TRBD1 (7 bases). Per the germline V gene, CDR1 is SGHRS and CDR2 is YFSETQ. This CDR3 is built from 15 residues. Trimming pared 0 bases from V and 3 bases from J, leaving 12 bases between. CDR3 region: CASSLGRGVEETQYF. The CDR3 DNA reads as TGCGCCAGCAGCTTGGGCAGGGGGGTCGAAGAGACCCAGTACTTC.

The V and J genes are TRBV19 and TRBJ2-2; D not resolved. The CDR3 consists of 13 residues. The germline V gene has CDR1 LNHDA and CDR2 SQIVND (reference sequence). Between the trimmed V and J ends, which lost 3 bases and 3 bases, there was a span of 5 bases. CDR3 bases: TGTGCCAGTAGTATCCAGGACACCGGGGAGCTGTTTTTT. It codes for CASSIQDTGELFF.

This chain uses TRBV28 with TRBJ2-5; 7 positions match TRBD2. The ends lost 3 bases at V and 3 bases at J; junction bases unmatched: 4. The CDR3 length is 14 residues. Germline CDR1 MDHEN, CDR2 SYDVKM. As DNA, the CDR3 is TGTGCCAGCAGTTTCCTGGCGGGAGAAGAGACCCAGTACTTC. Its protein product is CASSFLAGEETQYF.

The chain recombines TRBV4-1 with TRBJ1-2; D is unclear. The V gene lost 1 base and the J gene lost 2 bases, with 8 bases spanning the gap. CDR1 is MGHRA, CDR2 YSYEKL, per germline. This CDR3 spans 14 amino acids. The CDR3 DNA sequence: TGCGCCAGCAGCCAAGTCAGCGCCAACTATGGCTACACCTTC. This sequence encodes CASSQVSANYGYTF.

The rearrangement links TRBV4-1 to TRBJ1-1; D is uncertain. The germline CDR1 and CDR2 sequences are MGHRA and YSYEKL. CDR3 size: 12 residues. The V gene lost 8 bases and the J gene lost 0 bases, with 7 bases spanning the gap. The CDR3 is CASGHLNTEAFF. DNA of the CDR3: TGCGCCAGCGGGCATCTGAACACTGAAGCTTTCTTT.

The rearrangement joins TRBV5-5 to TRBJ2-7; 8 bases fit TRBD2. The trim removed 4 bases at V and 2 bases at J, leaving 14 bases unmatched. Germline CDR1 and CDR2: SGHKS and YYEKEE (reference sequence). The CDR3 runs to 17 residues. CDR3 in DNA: TGTGCCAGCAGCAACTCTGAGTCCAGCGGGAGAACCTACGAGCAGTACTTC. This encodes CASSNSESSGRTYEQYF.

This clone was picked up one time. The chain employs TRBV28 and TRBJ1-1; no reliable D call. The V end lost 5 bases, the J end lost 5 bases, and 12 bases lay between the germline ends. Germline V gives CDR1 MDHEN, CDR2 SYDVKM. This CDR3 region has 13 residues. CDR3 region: CASSLPTKTEAFF. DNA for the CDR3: TGTGCCAGCAGTCTACCAACTAAAACTGAAGCTTTCTTT.

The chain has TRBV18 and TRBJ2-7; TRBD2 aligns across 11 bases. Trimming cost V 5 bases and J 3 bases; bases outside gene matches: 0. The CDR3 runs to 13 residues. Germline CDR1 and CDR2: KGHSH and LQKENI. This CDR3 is CASSTSGSYEQYF. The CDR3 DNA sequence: TGTGCCAGCTCAACTAGCGGGAGCTACGAGCAGTACTTC. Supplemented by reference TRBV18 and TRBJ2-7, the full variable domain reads NAGVMQNPRHLVRRRGQEARLRCSPMKGHSHVYWYRQLPEEGLKFMVYLQKENIIDESGMPKERFSAEFPKEGPSILRIQQVVRGDSAAYFCASSTSGSYEQYFGPGTRLTVT.

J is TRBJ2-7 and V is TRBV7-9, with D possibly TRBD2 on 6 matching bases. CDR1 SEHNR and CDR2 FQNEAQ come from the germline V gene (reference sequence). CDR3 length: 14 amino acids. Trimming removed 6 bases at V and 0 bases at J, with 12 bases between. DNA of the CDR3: TGTGCCAGCAGTCTTATAGCGGCCTCCTACGAGCAGTACTTC. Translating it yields CASSLIAASYEQYF.

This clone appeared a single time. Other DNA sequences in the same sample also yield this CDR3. The CDR3 coding sequence is TGTGCCTGGAGTGTTGCTGAGTCTCATGGCTACACCTTC. Translation gives CAWSVAESHGYTF. The V call is TRBV30, the J call TRBJ1-2; D is unclear. Trimming pared 0 bases from V and 6 bases from J, leaving 11 bases between. Per germline, CDR1 GTSNPN and CDR2 SVGIG (reference sequence). CDR3 size: 13 residues.

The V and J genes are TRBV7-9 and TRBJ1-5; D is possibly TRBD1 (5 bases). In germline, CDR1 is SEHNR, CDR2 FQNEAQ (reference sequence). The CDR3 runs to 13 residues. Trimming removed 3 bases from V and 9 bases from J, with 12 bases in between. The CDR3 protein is CASSLGGGGPQHF. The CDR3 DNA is TGTGCCAGCAGCTTGGGTGGCGGGGGGCCCCAGCATTTT.

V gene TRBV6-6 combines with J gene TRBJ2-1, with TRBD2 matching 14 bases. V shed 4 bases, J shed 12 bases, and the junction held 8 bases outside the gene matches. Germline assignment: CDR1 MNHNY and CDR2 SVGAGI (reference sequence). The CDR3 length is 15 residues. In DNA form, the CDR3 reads TGTGCCAGCAGTTCCGGACTAGCGGGAGGCCCCCCGCAGTTCTTC. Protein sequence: CASSSGLAGGPPQFF.